This paragraph reports one TCR beta chain. What it binds is unknown. The CDR3 extends over 14 amino acids. Trimming at V came to 6 bases and at J to 7 bases, leaving 5 bases not matched to a gene. Germline V lookup: CDR1 KGHSH, CDR2 LQKENI. This sample was taken from a study of T cell responses to AZD1222 COVID-19 vaccine. Study-wide findings and caveats: The study sampled repertoires only after the peak T cell response.

Repertoires were generated with immunoSEQ multiplex PCR, while TCRdb's copy carries only in-frame clones and drops some. The sample includes 100,000 to 120,000 clones, roughly 88% of them seen just once. This clonotype was sampled from an adult who received the AZD1222 COVID-19 vaccine. This sample comprised peripheral blood, obtained 28 days after the second AZD1222 dose. This chain links TRBV18 with TRBJ1-6; 8 nucleotides match TRBD1. The CDR3 region has the DNA TGTGCCAGCTCGGACAGGGAACGGAATTCACCCCTCCACTTT. It is translated as CASSDRERNSPLHF.